Listed here are 28 T cell receptor beta chains from one sample, sequenced in a study of blood T cell repertoires in COVID-19. Sequencing was performed with immunoSEQ multiplex PCR; in TCRdb, only in-frame clones are kept and a portion is missing. The sample yields more than 95,000 clones, about 74% seen once. Material for sequencing was peripheral blood. These receptors all come from a man aged 55 to 70 with acute or convalescent COVID-19.

V and J are TRBV3-1 (or the pseudogene TRBV3-2) and TRBJ1-5; no clear D gene. With 1 base removed from V and 6 bases from J, the gap between germline ends came to 4 bases. CDR3 length equals 12 residues. Germline V gives CDR1 LGHDT, CDR2 YNNKEL (reference sequence). CDR3 sequence: CASSQGVQPQHF. The DNA for the CDR3 is TGTGCCAGCAGCCAAGGCGTTCAGCCCCAGCATTTT.

The chain employs TRBV19 and TRBJ2-1, with TRBD2 matching 11 bases. V shed 5 bases, J shed 0 bases, and the junction held 3 bases outside the gene matches. The CDR3 extends over 16 amino acids. Germline CDR1 is LNHDA and CDR2 is SQIVND (reference sequence). The CDR3: CASSSTSGGSYNEQFF. CDR3 nucleotide sequence: TGTGCCAGTAGTTCTACTAGCGGGGGCTCCTACAATGAGCAGTTCTTC.

This chain connects TRBV18 to TRBJ2-7; 10 bases are shared with TRBD1. The V gene end was trimmed by 3 bases and the J gene end by 2 bases; junction bases not matched to a gene: 4. Looked up from germline, CDR1 is KGHSH and CDR2 is LQKENI. This CDR3 contains 15 residues. The CDR3 reads CASSPTTGGPYEQYF. CDR3 coding DNA: TGTGCCAGCTCACCCACGACAGGGGGCCCCTACGAGCAGTACTTC.

The chain is built from TRBV9 and TRBJ2-7, with D possibly matching TRBD2 (6 bases). Germline loops: CDR1 SGDLS, CDR2 YYNGEE. The CDR3 length is 15 residues. The ends were cut back, 0 bases at V and 8 bases at J, with 18 bases in the middle. CDR3 sequence (DNA): TGTGCCAGCAGCGTAGGCTTATTTGAGGAGGGGAAGCAGTACTTC. This sequence encodes CASSVGLFEEGKQYF.

V is TRBV5-8 and J is TRBJ2-1, with TRBD1 identical over 8 bases. The CDR3 has 15 residues. V lost 4 bases and J lost 3; bases outside the gene matches: 6. Germline CDR1 reads SGHTS; CDR2 reads YDEGEE. CDR3 sequence (DNA): TGTGCCAGCAGCCCCGGGACAGGCCTCTACAATGAGCAGTTCTTC. This encodes CASSPGTGLYNEQFF.

V usage is TRBV24-1 and J usage is TRBJ1-2; TRBD1 is a possible D gene (5 bases). CDR3 length: 11 residues. Deletions cut 4 bases from V and 8 bases from J, with 7 bases between. The germline gives CDR1 KGHDR, CDR2 SFDVKD. The CDR3 spells CATSDHRGYTF. CDR3 DNA: TGTGCCACCAGTGACCACAGGGGCTACACCTTC.

The V gene is TRBV11-1, the J gene TRBJ1-2, with D maybe TRBD1 (6 bases). Per the germline V gene, CDR1 is SGHAT and CDR2 is FQDESV (reference sequence). Trimming cost V 7 bases and J 0 bases, with 18 bases left between them. This CDR3 has 16 amino acids. The CDR3 spells CASTPTGGGTNYGYTF. The CDR3 DNA is TGTGCCAGCACCCCAACGGGAGGGGGAACTAACTATGGCTACACCTTC.

This clone was counted a few times. The V gene is TRBV20-1, the J gene TRBJ1-1, with unresolved D. The CDR3 extends over 13 amino acids. Germline CDR1 reads DFQATT; CDR2 reads SNEGSKA (reference sequence). The germline V and J ends were trimmed by 3 bases and 1 base, with 9 bases remaining between them. The CDR3 DNA follows: TGCAGTGCTAGTGGGCGGGCGAACACTGAAGCTTTCTTT. This gives the protein CSASGRANTEAFF.

The chain employs TRBV6-5 and TRBJ1-6; D gene ambiguous. The CDR3 contains 15 residues. V lost 7 bases and J 0 bases, leaving 10 bases between the germline ends. Germline V gene data show CDR1 as MNHEY and CDR2 as SVGAGI. In DNA form, the CDR3 reads TGTGCCAGCACGGAGATGAGCTCCTATAATTCACCCCTCCACTTT. Residues: CASTEMSSYNSPLHF.

The gene calls are TRBV6-5 and TRBJ1-3; a possible D gene is TRBD1 (5 bases). This CDR3 spans 15 amino acids. Germline lookup yields CDR1 MNHEY and CDR2 SVGAGI. Trimming took 2 bases from V and 0 from J, leaving 8 bases between them. The CDR3 region is CASSYRGSSGNTIYF. The CDR3 DNA follows: TGTGCCAGCAGTTACCGGGGGAGCTCTGGAAACACCATATATTTT.

The chain carries TRBV5-6 and TRBJ1-2; TRBD1 aligns across 9 bases. The CDR3 is 14 residues long. V was pared by 4 bases and J by 4 bases, with 5 bases of the junction left unmatched. Germline CDR1 reads SGHDT; CDR2 reads YYEEEE. The CDR3 DNA reads TGTGCCAGCAGCAGGGGACAGGGCAGCTATGGCTACACCTTC. Protein sequence: CASSRGQGSYGYTF.

This clone was detected only a few times. J is TRBJ1-5 and V is TRBV7-8, with D possibly matching TRBD1 (6 bases). Germline CDR1 reads SGHVS; CDR2 reads FQNEAQ. The CDR3 is 13 residues long. The CDR3: CAVNRDGNQPQHF. Written as DNA, the CDR3 is TGTGCAGTGAACAGGGACGGGAATCAGCCCCAGCATTTT.

The V gene is TRBV7-3, the J gene TRBJ1-1; D is undetermined. The CDR3 is 14 amino acids. Looked up from germline, CDR1 is SGHTA and CDR2 is FQGTGA. Trimming removed 5 bases at V and 1 base at J, with 11 bases between. CDR3 DNA: TGTGCCAGCAGCGTTCAGCCAGGGAACACTGAAGCTTTCTTT. This sequence encodes CASSVQPGNTEAFF.

The chain carries TRBV24-1 and TRBJ2-5, with 11 bases that match TRBD2. The CDR3 is 16 amino acids. Trimming took 1 base from V and 4 from J; bases not matched to a gene: 4. Per germline, CDR1 KGHDR and CDR2 SFDVKD. This chain's CDR3 is CATSDFASGRRETQYF. The CDR3 DNA reads TGTGCCACCAGTGATTTTGCTAGCGGGAGGCGAGAGACCCAGTACTTC.

As DNA, the CDR3 is TGTGCCAGCAGCTCGCGGACAGACTACTATGGCTACACCTTC. Translation gives CASSSRTDYYGYTF. The chain recombines TRBV7-9 with TRBJ1-2, with D possibly matching TRBD1 (6 bases). V lost 4 bases and J 3 bases, leaving 12 bases between the germline ends. This CDR3 has 14 amino acids. CDR1 and CDR2 (germline): SEHNR, FQNEAQ (reference sequence).

The gene calls are TRBV4-1 and TRBJ2-5; D is possibly TRBD2 (7 bases). From germline, CDR1 is MGHRA and CDR2 YSYEKL. V was shortened by 4 bases and J by 6 bases, with 21 bases between the two germline ends. CDR3 length: 16 residues. The CDR3 coding sequence is TGCGCCAGCAGCCTGGGGGCTAGCGGACATTTACAGACCCAGTACTTC. This encodes CASSLGASGHLQTQYF.

This clone was seen more than once but under ten times. The gene calls are TRBV20-1 and TRBJ1-1; D remains unclear. The germline V gene encodes CDR1 DFQATT and CDR2 SNEGSKA (reference sequence). The CDR3 contains 13 residues. V lost 3 bases and J 2 bases, leaving 10 bases between the germline ends. The CDR3 region has the DNA TGCAGTGCTAGTTTATATAGTAACACTGAAGCTTTCTTT. It translates to CSASLYSNTEAFF.

This rearrangement joins TRBV4-1 to TRBJ1-2; TRBD1 matches at 10 bases. V was pared by 0 bases and J by 7 bases, with 5 bases of the junction left unmatched. The germline V gene has CDR1 MGHRA and CDR2 YSYEKL. The CDR3 is made up of 15 amino acids. The CDR3 nucleotides read TGCGCCAGCAGCCAAGAAGGGACAGGGGTAGGTGGCTACACCTTC. Protein product: CASSQEGTGVGGYTF.

This clone was seen only once. This chain joins TRBV24-1 and TRBJ2-1; tentative D call: TRBD1 (5 bases). The CDR3 spans 15 residues. V dropped 1 base and J dropped 4 bases, with 10 bases sitting between them. Germline loops: CDR1 KGHDR, CDR2 SFDVKD. CDR3 in amino acids: CATSDFAGKYNEQFF. CDR3 sequence (DNA): TGTGCCACCAGTGATTTCGCAGGGAAATACAATGAGCAGTTCTTC.

This clone has just a few counts. The rearrangement joins TRBV6-5 to TRBJ2-1; 8 nucleotides line up with TRBD1. The CDR3 runs 15 residues. CDR1 MNHEY and CDR2 SVGAGI come from the germline V gene. With 4 bases clipped from V and 4 bases from J, the junction kept 6 bases outside the gene matches. The CDR3: CASSSPRTGYNEQFF. CDR3 sequence (DNA): TGTGCCAGCAGTTCGCCTCGGACAGGGTACAATGAGCAGTTCTTC.

The chain employs TRBV28 and TRBJ2-1; 9 nucleotides align to TRBD2. With 8 bases clipped from V and 2 bases from J, the junction kept 4 bases outside the gene matches. CDR3 length equals 14 residues. Germline CDR1 reads MDHEN; CDR2 reads SYDVKM. CDR3 sequence (DNA): TGTGCCAGCCACCGCGGGGGGGCCTACAATGAGCAGTTCTTC. Translating it yields CASHRGGAYNEQFF.

V is TRBV7-3 and J is TRBJ2-1; D may be TRBD2 (6 bases). The CDR3 covers 15 residues. The V gene's germline CDR1 is SGHTA and CDR2 FQGTGA. V was clipped by 6 bases and J by 5 bases, with 17 bases between them. CDR3 DNA sequence: TGTGCCAGCAGTACCGGGGGAGTTGGGCACAATGAGCAGTTCTTC. This codes for CASSTGGVGHNEQFF.

This clone was seen a single time. CDR3 loop: CATSDPGQGQGGYTF. The DNA for the CDR3 is TGTGCCACCAGTGACCCCGGACAGGGGCAGGGTGGCTACACCTTC. The chain couples TRBV24-1 to TRBJ1-2; 9 bases are a match to TRBD1. The CDR3 contains 15 residues. V lost 4 bases, J lost 7 bases, and 9 bases stayed unmatched. Germline lookup yields CDR1 KGHDR and CDR2 SFDVKD.

This chain connects TRBV15 to TRBJ2-1; TRBD1 agrees at 10 bases. CDR3 length equals 16 residues. Germline CDR1 and CDR2: LNHNV and YYDKDF (reference sequence). J gave up 8 bases and V 4 bases, and 11 bases lay outside the gene matches. The CDR3 DNA follows: TGTGCCACCAGCAATCGACAGGGGGCCGTTTTCGATGAGCAGTTCTTC. This sequence encodes CATSNRQGAVFDEQFF.

V is TRBV6-5 and J is TRBJ1-2; perhaps TRBD1 as D (5 bases). Germline loops: CDR1 MNHEY, CDR2 SVGAGI. Deletions cut 6 bases from V and 5 bases from J, with 19 bases between. This CDR3 region has 15 residues. The CDR3 region is CASRAGGSAKYGYTF. CDR3 bases: TGTGCCAGCAGGGCGGGGGGGAGCGCCAAGTATGGCTACACCTTC.

This sequence joins TRBV5-1 and TRBJ2-1, with TRBD2 matching 14 bases. The germline V gene has CDR1 SGHRS and CDR2 YFSETQ. V gave up 0 bases and J gave up 9 bases; unmatched junction bases: 2. The CDR3 loop spans 15 amino acids. The CDR3 is CASSLGLAGGGEQFF. The CDR3 DNA reads TGCGCCAGCAGCTTGGGACTAGCGGGAGGGGGTGAGCAGTTCTTC.

This clone was seen once. The genes are TRBV12-5 and TRBJ2-5, with 7 bases identical to TRBD1. V was clipped by 6 bases and J by 4 bases; unmatched bases: 8. CDR3 length: 14 residues. The germline V gene encodes CDR1 LGHNT and CDR2 FRNRAP. CDR3 sequence reads: CASGKGASGETQYF. The CDR3 region has the DNA TGTGCTAGTGGCAAGGGGGCTTCGGGAGAGACCCAGTACTTC.

This rearrangement joins TRBV3-1 (or the pseudogene TRBV3-2) to TRBJ1-6; 11 nucleotides line up with TRBD1. The CDR3 extends over 16 amino acids. V dropped 1 base and J dropped 10; count of bases not matched to a gene: 6. The V gene's germline CDR1 is LGHDT and CDR2 YNNKEL (reference sequence). As DNA, the CDR3 is TGTGCCAGCAGCCAAGGAGGACAGGGGGCGAGATCACCCCTCCACTTT. Translation gives CASSQGGQGARSPLHF.